The 20 T cell receptor beta chains given below trace back to one sample, sequenced in a study of blood T cells in healthy people across ages. Together with a sample-barcoded 5' primer, a J-beta primer mix was included in a second PCR lasting roughly 6 to 12 cycles. TCRdb reprocessed the 5' RACE reads via MiXCR and lists one record per CDR3 protein. The table records more than 750,000 distinct CDR3 sequences, under 35% of them present only once. These same records also appear under a second study, on T cells of mothers and their children.

The material sequenced was blood. Source of these receptors: a woman aged 40 to 50 in good health.

The genes are TRBV7-2 and TRBJ1-6; tentatively, D is TRBD1 (5 bases). Per germline, CDR1 SGHTA and CDR2 FQGNSA. Trimming shortened V by 1 base and J by 9 bases, and 13 bases separated the two germline ends. The CDR3 contains 15 residues. CDR3 loop: CASSLVGDPGSPLHF. Written as DNA, the CDR3 is TGTGCCAGCAGCTTAGTAGGGGACCCTGGTTCACCCCTCCACTTT.

This chain links TRBV12-3 or TRBV12-4 with TRBJ1-6; weak D call: TRBD1 (6 bases). Trimming pared 4 bases from V and 7 bases from J, leaving 14 bases between. The CDR3 is 15 residues long. The CDR3, as DNA: TGTGCCAGCAGTTGGGGAAGGGGGAGGAATTCACCCCTCCACTTT. Protein product: CASSWGRGRNSPLHF.

This clonotype was detected a few times. The chain uses TRBV11-2 and TRBJ2-7; D is possibly TRBD2 (6 bases). V was clipped by 3 bases and J by 2 bases, with 11 bases between them. Per the germline V gene, CDR1 is SGHAT and CDR2 is FQNNGV. The CDR3 is 14 amino acids. In DNA form, the CDR3 reads TGTGCCAGCAGCTTTCCCGGGAGCCCCTACGAGCAGTACTTC. Encoded protein: CASSFPGSPYEQYF.

The chain has TRBV29-1 and TRBJ1-2, with 9 bases lining up with TRBD1. The CDR3 is 14 amino acids. V shed 2 bases, J shed 5 bases, and the junction held 6 bases outside the gene matches. Germline lookup yields CDR1 SQVTM and CDR2 ANQGSEA. As DNA, the CDR3 is TGCAGCGTTGAACTGGACAGGGGAGGATATGGCTACACCTTC. This encodes CSVELDRGGYGYTF. The full variable domain, completed using reference TRBV29-1 and TRBJ1-2, is SAVISQKPSRDICQRGTSLTIQCQVDSQVTMMFWYRQQPGQSLTLIATANQGSEATYESGFVIDKFPISRPNLTFSTLTVSNMSPEDSSIYLCSVELDRGGYGYTFGSGTRLTVV.

The chain recombines TRBV3-1 with TRBJ1-2; D gene unclear. CDR3 length equals 12 residues. The germline V and J ends were trimmed by 4 bases and 8 bases, with 11 bases remaining between them. Per the germline V gene, CDR1 is LGHDT and CDR2 is YNNKEL (reference sequence). CDR3 sequence (DNA): TGTGCCAGCAGCCGCGGAGGGATAGGCTACACCTTC. It codes for CASSRGGIGYTF.

This sequence joins TRBV6-6 and TRBJ2-1; TRBD2 matches at 10 bases. This CDR3 is built from 13 residues. J lost 3 bases, V lost 11 bases, and 4 bases had no gene match. The germline CDR1 and CDR2 sequences are MNHNY and SVGAGI (reference sequence). The chain's CDR3 is CAGSSGSYNEQFF. The CDR3 region has the DNA TGTGCCGGTTCTAGCGGGAGCTACAATGAGCAGTTCTTC.

This clonotype was counted a few times. The chain has TRBV12-3 or TRBV12-4 and TRBJ1-2; TRBD1 matches at 7 bases. After removal of 6 bases from V and 2 bases from J, the junction contained 9 bases not matched to a gene. The CDR3 totals 15 residues. CDR3 DNA: TGTGCCAGCAGAGCTAGCCAGGGGGAAAACTATGGCTACACCTTC. It specifies CASRASQGENYGYTF.

V and J are TRBV10-3 and TRBJ2-5, with TRBD1 as a possible D gene (5 bases). CDR3 length equals 13 residues. CDR1 ENHRY and CDR2 SYGVKD come from the germline V gene. V dropped 2 bases and J dropped 2 bases, with 6 bases sitting between them. For the CDR3, the DNA is TGTGCCATCAGTGAGAGACAGCAAGAGACCCAGTACTTC. It translates to CAISERQQETQYF.

J is TRBJ1-5 and V is TRBV7-9; D is unclear. V shed 4 bases and J shed 0 bases, with 13 bases lying between them. The CDR3 runs 16 residues. Per germline, CDR1 SEHNR and CDR2 FQNEAQ (reference sequence). CDR3 sequence reads: CASSYPGSYSNQPQHF. The CDR3 DNA reads as TGTGCCAGCAGCTACCCCGGGTCGTATAGCAATCAGCCCCAGCATTTT.

This clonotype showed up many times. The chain recombines TRBV5-1 with TRBJ1-1, with 7 bases aligning to TRBD1. CDR1 is SGHRS, CDR2 YFSETQ, per germline. V trimming: 3 bases; J trimming: 0 bases; junction bases outside the gene matches: 2. This CDR3 comprises 14 residues. CDR3 in DNA: TGCGCCAGCAGCTCACAGGGGATGAACACTGAAGCTTTCTTT. Its protein is CASSSQGMNTEAFF.

A note on this clonotype: At one boundary the junction diverges from the germline segment, which might be a read error. V and J are TRBV28 and TRBJ2-6; tentative D call: TRBD1 (5 bases). Germline V gives CDR1 MDHEN, CDR2 SYDVKM. CDR3 length: 14 residues. DNA of the CDR3: TGTGCCAGCAGTTTATTATCTGGGGCCGACGTCCTGACTTTC. Amino acid sequence: CASSLLSGADVLTF.

At least ten counts were recorded for this clonotype. The genes are TRBV7-8 and TRBJ2-7; 7 bases match TRBD1. J lost 5 bases, V lost 3 bases, and 13 bases had no gene match. This CDR3 spans 16 amino acids. Germline values: CDR1 SGHVS, CDR2 FQNEAQ. The chain's CDR3 is CASSLRVSTGPHEQYF. In DNA, the CDR3 is TGTGCCAGCAGCTTGCGGGTATCGACAGGGCCCCACGAGCAGTACTTC.

The chain is built from TRBV6-5 and TRBJ2-7; 7 bases fit TRBD1. V lost 6 bases, J lost 0 bases, and 5 bases stayed unmatched. The CDR3 covers 14 residues. Per the germline V gene, CDR1 is MNHEY and CDR2 is SVGAGI. The CDR3 DNA is TGTGCCAGCAGGACCCGGGACAGCTCCTACGAGCAGTACTTC. Amino acids: CASRTRDSSYEQYF.

CDR3 DNA: TGTGCCTGGAGAACAGGGGGCCGCGATGGCTACACCTTC. The encoded protein is CAWRTGGRDGYTF. The V and J genes are TRBV30 and TRBJ1-2; TRBD1 matches at 9 bases. The CDR3 runs to 13 residues. V lost 3 bases, J lost 6 bases, and 5 bases stayed unmatched. Germline V gene lookup returns CDR1 GTSNPN and CDR2 SVGIG (reference sequence).

The CDR3, as DNA: TGTGCCAGCAGTTTATTCAGGGGACAGCCCCAGCATTTT. Its protein product is CASSLFRGQPQHF. The V and J genes are TRBV27 and TRBJ1-5; a weak D match, TRBD1 (6 bases). CDR3 size: 13 residues. Between the trimmed V and J ends, which lost 1 base and 7 bases, there was a span of 8 bases. CDR1 is MNHEY and CDR2 is SMNVEV in the germline V gene (reference sequence).

As concerns this clonotype: With a much larger clone just one base away, this may be a read error. The chain recombines TRBV4-3 with TRBJ1-2; D call uncertain. Germline loops: CDR1 LGHNA, CDR2 YSLEER. Trimming pared 0 bases from V and 6 bases from J, leaving 17 bases between. The CDR3 runs to 16 residues. The CDR3 region is CASSQDSPAQSHGYTF. DNA for the CDR3: TGCGCCAGCAGCCAAGATTCTCCAGCTCAGAGTCATGGCTACACCTTC.

The table lists this clonotype with many counts. This sequence joins TRBV28 and TRBJ1-2, with 9 bases aligning to TRBD1. From germline, CDR1 is MDHEN and CDR2 SYDVKM. The CDR3 spans 13 residues. Trimming cost V 4 bases and J 7 bases; bases outside gene matches: 4. CDR3 sequence reads: CASSSGQGGGYTF. CDR3 bases: TGTGCCAGCAGTTCGGGACAGGGTGGTGGCTACACCTTC.

This clonotype occurred many times. The chain recombines TRBV10-3 with TRBJ2-5; D call uncertain. Trimming left V 2 bases short and J 3 bases short, with 13 bases between. The CDR3 extends over 15 amino acids. CDR1 is ENHRY, CDR2 SYGVKD, per germline. CDR3 protein: CAISEGPGLKETQYF. The CDR3 nucleotides read TGTGCCATCAGTGAGGGACCAGGCCTGAAAGAGACCCAGTACTTC.

The CDR3 coding sequence is TGTGCCAGCAGTTTCTGGGGGCTGTCGGGTCTAGCGGGGGCAGATACGCAGTATTTT. Its protein product is CASSFWGLSGLAGADTQYF. The chain joins TRBV28 to TRBJ2-3, with 10 bases identical to TRBD2. Per the germline V gene, CDR1 is MDHEN and CDR2 is SYDVKM. J gave up 4 bases and V 3 bases, and 16 bases lay outside the gene matches. The CDR3 runs 19 residues.

V gene TRBV24-1 combines with J gene TRBJ2-3, with TRBD1 matching 9 bases. Germline CDR1 is KGHDR and CDR2 is SFDVKD. The ends lost 4 bases at V and 6 bases at J; junction bases unmatched: 10. The CDR3 is made up of 16 amino acids. The DNA for the CDR3 is TGTGCCACCAGTGACCCCGGGACAGGGAAGCGGGATACGCAGTATTTT. Residues: CATSDPGTGKRDTQYF.